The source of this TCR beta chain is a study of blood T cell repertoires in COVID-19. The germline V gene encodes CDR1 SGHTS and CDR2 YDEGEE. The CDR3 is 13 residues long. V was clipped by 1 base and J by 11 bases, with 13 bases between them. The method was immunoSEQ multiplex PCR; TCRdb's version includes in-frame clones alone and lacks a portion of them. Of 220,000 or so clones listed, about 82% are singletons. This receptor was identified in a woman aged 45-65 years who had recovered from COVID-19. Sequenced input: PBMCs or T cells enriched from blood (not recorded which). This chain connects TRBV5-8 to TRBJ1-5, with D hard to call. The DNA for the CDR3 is TGTGCCAGCAGCTTGTACCAGGAACCAGCCCAGCATTTT. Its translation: CASSLYQEPAQHF.